These 8 T cell receptor beta chains were sequenced from one sample in a study of blood T cell repertoires in COVID-19. Only in-frame clones appear in the TCRdb table, and some are missing; sequencing was by immunoSEQ multiplex PCR. The sample has hundreds of thousands of clones; 83% are singletons. Sequencing was carried out using peripheral blood. These receptors were collected from a woman aged 45-59 years with acute or convalescent COVID-19.

This clone was detected only once. V usage is TRBV3-1 (or the pseudogene TRBV3-2) and J usage is TRBJ1-1; perhaps TRBD1 as D (6 bases). The CDR3 runs 15 residues. The germline V and J ends were trimmed by 2 bases and 5 bases, with 15 bases remaining between them. In germline, CDR1 is LGHDT, CDR2 YNNKEL (reference sequence). The CDR3 region has the DNA TGTGCCAGCAGCCAAATCTGGCAGGGGAAAACTGAAGCTTTCTTT. This gives the protein CASSQIWQGKTEAFF.

A few counts support this clone. This chain connects TRBV23-1 to TRBJ2-1, with a possible D match to TRBD1 (6 bases). TRBV23-1 is placed among ORFs of uncertain function. V was trimmed by 6 bases and J by 12 bases, leaving 18 bases between them. CDR3 size: 13 residues. The CDR3 DNA reads TGCGCCAGCAGCACCACAGGGTGGAAGGTGCAGTTCTTC. This codes for CASSTTGWKVQFF.

The chain has TRBV28 and TRBJ2-7; 7 bases are shared with TRBD1. After removal of 3 bases from V and 7 bases from J, the junction contained 15 bases not matched to a gene. CDR1 is MDHEN and CDR2 is SYDVKM in the germline V gene. The CDR3 covers 16 residues. CDR3 sequence: CASSFPPPTGYGEQYF. In DNA, the CDR3 is TGTGCCAGCAGTTTTCCCCCGCCGACAGGGTACGGGGAGCAGTACTTC.

This chain connects TRBV29-1 to TRBJ2-7, with 9 positions matching TRBD1. Trimming at V came to 3 bases and at J to 5 bases, leaving 8 bases not matched to a gene. From germline, CDR1 is SQVTM and CDR2 ANQGSEA. The CDR3 spans 14 residues. The CDR3 protein is CSVDAGTGLDEQYF. CDR3 nucleotides: TGCAGCGTTGATGCGGGGACAGGGCTGGACGAGCAGTACTTC.

In DNA form, the CDR3 reads TGTGCCAGCAGCTGGGGGGTTAGTGGGCCCTACAATGAGCAGTTCTTC. It encodes CASSWGVSGPYNEQFF. The chain has TRBV7-2 and TRBJ2-1; TRBD2 is a possible D gene (6 bases). CDR3 size: 16 residues. CDR1 and CDR2 (germline): SGHTA, FQGNSA. V was pared by 4 bases and J by 2 bases, with 15 bases between.

The rearrangement joins TRBV19 to TRBJ2-7; TRBD1 matches 11 bases. This CDR3 is 15 amino acids long. V lost 4 bases to trimming and J lost 4 bases; unmatched junction nucleotides: 6. Germline V gives CDR1 LNHDA, CDR2 SQIVND (reference sequence). CDR3 sequence (DNA): TGTGCCAGTAGTAGGACCGGGACAGGGGGATACGAGCAGTACTTC. Protein sequence: CASSRTGTGGYEQYF.

The chain has TRBV28 and TRBJ1-2, with a weak D call TRBD1 (6 bases). The CDR3 consists of 12 residues. Trimming removed 7 bases at V and 2 bases at J, with 8 bases between. Per germline, CDR1 MDHEN and CDR2 SYDVKM. In nucleotides, the CDR3 is TGTGCCAGCAAAACAGGGAACTATGGCTACACCTTC. Translating it yields CASKTGNYGYTF.

The chain joins TRBV20-1 to TRBJ1-1, with TRBD1 identical over 9 bases. V lost 3 bases to trimming and J lost 3 bases; unmatched junction nucleotides: 11. CDR3 length: 16 amino acids. Per the germline V gene, CDR1 is DFQATT and CDR2 is SNEGSKA (reference sequence). The CDR3 sequence: CSASDGTGSGDTEAFF. The CDR3 region has the DNA TGCAGTGCTAGTGATGGGACAGGGAGTGGGGACACTGAAGCTTTCTTT.